This T cell receptor (beta chain) is from a study of human versus mouse CDR3 diversity and MHC coevolution. General study findings and limits: Clonal inequality was lowest in two of the three human donors.

As to this clone: Its target is not known.

Only in-frame clones appear in the TCRdb table, and some are missing; sequencing was by immunoSEQ multiplex PCR. The sample includes about 81,000 clones, just over 90% seen only once; the top ten take approximately 1.4%. CDR3 size: 14 residues. V was clipped by 4 bases and J by 4 bases; unmatched bases: 7. CDR1 SGHRS and CDR2 YFSETQ come from the germline V gene. The receptor was isolated from a person between 30 and 69 years old in good health. This chain joins TRBV5-1 and TRBJ1-2, with 7 bases that match TRBD1. Specimen: naive CD4+ T cells from blood. Noted subset: CD45RO-negative CD62L-positive naive CD4 T cells. The DNA of the CDR3 is TGCGCCAGCAGCACCCAGACAGGGAGCTATGGCTACACCTTC. Its protein product is CASSTQTGSYGYTF. Full variable domain (remainder filled in from reference TRBV5-1 and TRBJ1-2): KAGVTQTPRYLIKTRGQQVTLSCSPISGHRSVSWYQQTPGQGLQFLFEYFSETQRNKGNFPGRFSGRQFSNSRSEMNVSTLELGDSALYLCASSTQTGSYGYTFGSGTRLTVV.